This entry lists 14 T cell receptor beta chains sequenced from one sample in a study of T-cell reconstitution after alpha-beta-depleted transplantation in children. Unique molecular identifiers were incorporated during preparation of the TCRbeta library. A single record per CDR3 protein comes from TCRdb applying MiXCR to the PCR reads. The sample includes around 16,000 distinct CDR3 sequences, 7.7% seen only once; the top ten take 36%. The sample was PBMCs, mostly from graft donor cells, taken 60 days after TCRalphabeta/CD19-depleted stem cell transplant. The receptors were sampled from a boy under two years old who had a stem cell transplant for Wiskott-Aldrich syndrome, so the T cells may come from the graft donor.

At least ten counts were recorded for this clonotype. The V gene is TRBV6-1, the J gene TRBJ2-3, with 13 bases fitting TRBD2. V trimming: 4 bases; J trimming: 4 bases; junction bases outside the gene matches: 8. Germline CDR1 and CDR2: MNHNS and SASEGT. The CDR3 runs to 17 residues. Written as DNA, the CDR3 is TGTGCCAGCAGTGCCATGGGACTAGCGGGGAGGGCAGATACGCAGTATTTT. Its translation is CASSAMGLAGRADTQYF.

This clonotype was counted ten times or more. The chain employs TRBV5-1 and TRBJ2-4, with 14 bases that match TRBD2. The CDR3 is 20 amino acids. Germline V gives CDR1 SGHRS, CDR2 YFSETQ. J gave up 0 bases and V 2 bases, and 10 bases lay outside the gene matches. The CDR3 loop is CASSFLPGLAGDTAKNIQYF. The CDR3, as DNA: TGCGCCAGCAGCTTCTTACCGGGACTAGCGGGAGATACAGCCAAAAACATTCAGTACTTC. The variable domain in full, completed from reference TRBV5-1 and TRBJ2-4, reads KAGVTQTPRYLIKTRGQQVTLSCSPISGHRSVSWYQQTPGQGLQFLFEYFSETQRNKGNFPGRFSGRQFSNSRSEMNVSTLELGDSALYLCASSFLPGLAGDTAKNIQYFGAGTRLSVL.

This clonotype appeared a few times. The rearrangement uses TRBV7-2 and TRBJ2-7; 10 bases line up with TRBD2. Germline assignment: CDR1 SGHTA and CDR2 FQGNSA. CDR3 length: 16 residues. Trimming at V came to 0 bases and at J to 5 bases, leaving 7 bases not matched to a gene. In DNA form, the CDR3 reads TGTGCCAGCAGCTTAGCGAGCGGGAGGGCCGGAAACGAGCAGTACTTC. Translating gives CASSLASGRAGNEQYF.

This clonotype was found many times. In nucleotides, the CDR3 is TGCAGTGCCGCTGCAGGGATTTCACAAGAGACCCAGTACTTC. Amino acids: CSAAAGISQETQYF. The rearrangement joins TRBV20-1 to TRBJ2-5; D is perhaps TRBD1 (5 bases). The CDR3 totals 14 residues. Germline values: CDR1 DFQATT, CDR2 SNEGSKA (reference sequence). The germline V and J ends were trimmed by 6 bases and 2 bases, with 16 bases remaining between them.

This clonotype was seen at least ten times. The chain recombines TRBV11-2 with TRBJ2-5; no clear D. V was shortened by 5 bases and J by 4 bases, with 5 bases between the two germline ends. This CDR3 has 11 residues. Germline CDR1 is SGHAT and CDR2 is FQNNGV. The CDR3 region is CASSRSETQYF. CDR3 nucleotides: TGTGCCAGCAGCCGTTCAGAGACCCAGTACTTC.

This clonotype was recorded many times. The V gene is TRBV20-1, the J gene TRBJ2-7; D gene uncertain. Trimming shortened V by 3 bases and J by 2 bases, and 11 bases separated the two germline ends. Germline loops: CDR1 DFQATT, CDR2 SNEGSKA (reference sequence). The CDR3 consists of 13 residues. CDR3 region: CSASVSAPYEQYF. The CDR3 DNA reads as TGCAGTGCTAGTGTAAGCGCGCCCTACGAGCAGTACTTC.

This clonotype was detected many times. This rearrangement joins TRBV10-2 to TRBJ2-7; the D is unclear. V lost 7 bases, J lost 6 bases, and 19 bases lay in between. Germline CDR1 WSHSY, CDR2 SAAADI. The CDR3 covers 14 residues. In DNA, the CDR3 is TGCGCCAGCACTACTATTACGGACGCGCGCGAGCAGTACTTC. It codes for CASTTITDAREQYF.

This clonotype appeared a few times. The chain combines TRBV7-2 with TRBJ1-2; maybe TRBD1 (6 bases). The CDR3 runs to 14 residues. The V end lost 3 bases, the J end lost 8 bases, and 16 bases lay between the germline ends. Per germline, CDR1 SGHTA and CDR2 FQGNSA. The DNA for the CDR3 is TGTGCCAGCAGCTTCGACAGGTCGACCGTGGGCTACACCTTC. Amino acid sequence: CASSFDRSTVGYTF.

This clonotype was seen repeatedly, ten times or more. The chain recombines TRBV5-1 with TRBJ1-1, with 7 bases matching TRBD1. Germline CDR1 SGHRS, CDR2 YFSETQ. CDR3 length: 12 residues. The J segment lost 8 bases and the V segment lost 4 bases, leaving 5 bases of the junction unmatched. DNA for the CDR3: TGCGCCAGCAGCGACCGGGACAGAGAAGCTTTCTTT. This gives the protein CASSDRDREAFF.

This clonotype was detected a few times. The chain combines TRBV18 with TRBJ2-5; D call uncertain. Deletions cut 6 bases from V and 5 bases from J, with 13 bases between. CDR3 size: 13 residues. Germline CDR1 is KGHSH and CDR2 is LQKENI. In DNA, the CDR3 is TGTGCCAGCTCGTCCCCCCGCCAGGAGACCCAGTACTTC. Its translation is CASSSPRQETQYF.

This chain joins TRBV30 and TRBJ2-2, with 8 bases that match TRBD2. Germline V CDR1 and CDR2: GTSNPN, SVGIG (reference sequence). The CDR3 is 15 residues long. After removal of 6 bases from V and 1 base from J, the junction contained 7 bases not matched to a gene. The CDR3 sequence is CACNKRGWNTGELFF. In nucleotides, the CDR3 is TGTGCCTGCAATAAGCGGGGGTGGAACACCGGGGAGCTGTTTTTT.

Ten or more counts support this clonotype. The chain has TRBV27 and TRBJ2-7; 8 positions agree with TRBD1. From germline, CDR1 is MNHEY and CDR2 SMNVEV (reference sequence). V shed 7 bases, J shed 2 bases, and the junction held 7 bases outside the gene matches. CDR3 length: 14 residues. The CDR3 coding sequence is TGTGCCAGCAAGACTAGGGACAGGACCTACGAGCAGTACTTC. Translation gives CASKTRDRTYEQYF.

There are many counts of this clonotype. The chain carries TRBV7-9 and TRBJ1-5; D call uncertain. The CDR3 runs to 13 residues. V lost 5 bases to trimming and J lost 9 bases, with 14 bases between them. The germline V gene encodes CDR1 SEHNR and CDR2 FQNEAQ (reference sequence). CDR3 residues: CASSPQAEGPQHF. As DNA, the CDR3 is TGTGCCAGCAGCCCCCAGGCCGAGGGGCCCCAGCATTTT.

In its sample, this clonotype was seen many times. The J gene is TRBJ2-7, the V gene TRBV5-1; no firm D call. The CDR3 covers 15 residues. Germline V CDR1 and CDR2: SGHRS, YFSETQ. V lost 0 bases and J 3 bases, leaving 13 bases between the germline ends. CDR3 sequence: CASSLVDALSYEQYF. The DNA for the CDR3 is TGCGCCAGCAGCTTGGTGGACGCGTTGAGCTACGAGCAGTACTTC.